These T cell receptor beta chains were read from a single sample in a study of T cells in Graves' hyperthyroidism and ophthalmopathy. TCRdb re-called the multiplex PCR reads with MiXCR, one entry per CDR3 protein. This table has roughly 380,000 distinct CDR3 sequences, about 14% appearing once. Sequenced: blood. All receptors derive from a woman in her sixties or seventies with Graves' hyperthyroidism. The CDR3 runs from the conserved cysteine through the conserved F or W. The D gene is left open where the match is weak. Clone size is shown for a subset of rows, as once, few, many or a class of expanded clone.

J gene: TRBJ1-6; V gene: TRBV2; clone size: many; D gene: -; CDR3 protein: CASSRTEGELRNSPLHF; CDR3 DNA: TGTGCCAGCAGCCGCACGGAAGGGGAATTACGCAATTCACCCCTCCACTTT
J gene: TRBJ2-7; V gene: TRBV6-2/TRBV6-3; clone size: -; D gene: -; CDR3 protein: CASSKPPLYGFGEQYF; CDR3 DNA: TGTGCCAGCAGTAAGCCCCCGCTTTATGGGTTCGGAGAGCAGTACTTC
J gene: TRBJ2-1; V gene: TRBV12-3/TRBV12-4; clone size: many; D gene: TRBD2; CDR3 protein: CASSFLASGSNEQFF; CDR3 DNA: TGTGCCAGCAGTTTTCTGGCTAGCGGATCCAATGAGCAGTTCTTC
J gene: TRBJ2-7; V gene: TRBV12-3/TRBV12-4; clone size: many; D gene: -; CDR3 protein: CASSPRVGETYEQYF; CDR3 DNA: TGTGCCAGCAGCCCCCGCGTTGGTGAAACCTACGAGCAGTACTTC
J gene: TRBJ1-5; V gene: TRBV3-1; clone size: many; D gene: -; CDR3 protein: CASSQELTSNQPQHF; CDR3 DNA: TGTGCCAGCAGCCAAGAATTAACTAGCAATCAGCCCCAGCATTTT
J gene: TRBJ1-2; V gene: TRBV28; clone size: many; D gene: -; CDR3 protein: CASSRLGRDYGYTF; CDR3 DNA: TGTGCCAGCAGTCGTTTGGGGCGCGACTATGGCTACACCTTC
J gene: TRBJ2-1; V gene: TRBV4-1; clone size: -; D gene: TRBD2; CDR3 protein: CASKEGLAVYNEQFF; CDR3 DNA: TGCGCCAGCAAAGAGGGACTAGCGGTCTACAATGAGCAGTTCTTC
J gene: TRBJ1-1; V gene: TRBV27; clone size: -; D gene: -; CDR3 protein: CASKLGGNTEAFF; CDR3 DNA: TGTGCCAGCAAGTTAGGGGGGAACACTGAAGCTTTCTTT
J gene: TRBJ1-1; V gene: TRBV20-1; clone size: many; D gene: -; CDR3 protein: CSARGGILKTEAFF; CDR3 DNA: TGCAGTGCTAGAGGGGGTATTCTGAAGACTGAAGCTTTCTTT
J gene: TRBJ1-1; V gene: TRBV11-2; clone size: many; D gene: -; CDR3 protein: CASRLRRSDTEAFF; CDR3 DNA: TGTGCCAGCAGGTTACGGAGGTCGGACACTGAAGCTTTCTTT
J gene: TRBJ2-3; V gene: TRBV27; clone size: many; D gene: TRBD1; CDR3 protein: CASSKTGGARISDTQYF; CDR3 DNA: TGTGCCAGCAGTAAAACAGGGGGCGCGAGGATTTCAGATACGCAGTATTTT
J gene: TRBJ2-5; V gene: TRBV3-1; clone size: many; D gene: -; CDR3 protein: CASSMGTAGETQYF; CDR3 DNA: TGTGCCAGCAGCATGGGGACCGCGGGGGAGACCCAGTACTTC
J gene: TRBJ1-1; V gene: TRBV6-1; clone size: once; D gene: TRBD1; CDR3 protein: CASSEAGTGFMNTEAFF; CDR3 DNA: TGTGCCAGCAGTGAAGCGGGGACAGGGTTCATGAACACTGAAGCTTTCTTT
J gene: TRBJ2-3; V gene: TRBV6-1; clone size: many; D gene: -; CDR3 protein: CASKGLRADTQYF; CDR3 DNA: TGTGCCAGCAAGGGCCTGAGGGCAGATACGCAGTATTTT
J gene: TRBJ2-1; V gene: TRBV24-1; clone size: many; D gene: -; CDR3 protein: CATSDPRRMTVVNEQFF; CDR3 DNA: TGTGCCACCAGTGATCCCCGTAGAATGACAGTGGTTAATGAGCAGTTCTTC